The clone carrying this T cell receptor (beta chain) was recorded a few times. This entry comes from a study of blood T cell repertoires in COVID-19. For the study at large: Whether acute or convalescent, the COVID-19 samples came from the United States, Italy and Spain. T cells, B-cell-depleted T cells, or PBMCs supplied cDNA or gDNA.

Authors' analysis steps: Estimation of nucleated cell counts relied on the amplification of reference gene primers. Assay used: immunoSEQ multiplex PCR; TCRdb lists only in-frame clones, some missing. V and J calls and clone size are given by that table; D and trimming were obtained from the DNA. The sample carries approximately 15,000 clones, roughly 72% recorded once. Sequenced sample: peripheral blood. This TCR derives from a man aged 65-85 years with acute or convalescent COVID-19.

CDR3 sequence (DNA): TGTGCCAGCAGCGCCCGGGACAGGACCGGAGCTTTCTTT. Residues: CASSARDRTGAFF. The chain recombines TRBV7-2 with TRBJ1-1; TRBD1 aligns across 8 bases. CDR1 and CDR2 from the germline V gene are SGHTA and FQGNSA. V shed 5 bases, J shed 10 bases, and the junction held 9 bases outside the gene matches. The CDR3 is made up of 13 amino acids.